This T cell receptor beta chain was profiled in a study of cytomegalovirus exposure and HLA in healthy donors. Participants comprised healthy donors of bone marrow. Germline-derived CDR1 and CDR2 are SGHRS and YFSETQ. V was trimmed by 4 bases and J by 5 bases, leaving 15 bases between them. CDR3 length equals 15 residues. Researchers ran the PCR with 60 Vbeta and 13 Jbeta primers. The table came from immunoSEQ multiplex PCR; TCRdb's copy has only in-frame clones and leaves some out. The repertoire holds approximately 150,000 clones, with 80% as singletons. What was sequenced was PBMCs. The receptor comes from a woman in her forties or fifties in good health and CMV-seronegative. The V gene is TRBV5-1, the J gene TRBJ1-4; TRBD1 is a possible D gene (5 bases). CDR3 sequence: CASSDPAGDNEKLFF. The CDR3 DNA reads TGCGCCAGCAGCGATCCCGCGGGGGACAATGAAAAACTGTTTTTT. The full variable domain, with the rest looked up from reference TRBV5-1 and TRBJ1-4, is KAGVTQTPRYLIKTRGQQVTLSCSPISGHRSVSWYQQTPGQGLQFLFEYFSETQRNKGNFPGRFSGRQFSNSRSEMNVSTLELGDSALYLCASSDPAGDNEKLFFGSGTQLSVL.